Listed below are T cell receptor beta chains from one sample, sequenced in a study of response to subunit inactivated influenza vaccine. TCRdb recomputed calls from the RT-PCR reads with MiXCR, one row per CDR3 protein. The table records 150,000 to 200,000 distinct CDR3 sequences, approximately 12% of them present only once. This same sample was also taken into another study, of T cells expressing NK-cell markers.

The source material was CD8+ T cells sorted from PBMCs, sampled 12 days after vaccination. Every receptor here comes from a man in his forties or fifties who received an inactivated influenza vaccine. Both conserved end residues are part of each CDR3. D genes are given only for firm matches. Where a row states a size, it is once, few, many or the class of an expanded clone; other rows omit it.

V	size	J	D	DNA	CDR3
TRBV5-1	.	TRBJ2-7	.	TGCGCCAGCAGAGGTCATACAGGGAGATTCGAGCAGTACTTC	CASRGHTGRFEQYF
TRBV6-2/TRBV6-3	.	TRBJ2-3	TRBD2	TGTGCCAGCAGTTACACGCTAGCGGGAGTGGCAGATACGCAGTATTTT	CASSYTLAGVADTQYF
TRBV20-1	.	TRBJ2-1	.	TGCAGCATTCCCTTCTACAATGAGCAGTTCTTC	CSIPFYNEQFF
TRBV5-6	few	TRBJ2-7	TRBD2	TGTGCCAGCAGCTTGGGGACTAGTTTTGACGAGCAGTACTTC	CASSLGTSFDEQYF
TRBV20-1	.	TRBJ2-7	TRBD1	TGCAGTGCTAGAGTAATCCGGGACAGCAACCGGCCCTTATACGAGCAGTACTTC	CSARVIRDSNRPLYEQYF
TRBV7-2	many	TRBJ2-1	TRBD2	TGTGCCAGCAGCTTAGGAGGGACTAGCTCCTACAATGAGCAGTTCTTC	CASSLGGTSSYNEQFF
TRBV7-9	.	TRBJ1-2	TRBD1	TGTGCCAGCAGCTTGGAACAGGGGGCGCGGGGCTACACCTTC	CASSLEQGARGYTF
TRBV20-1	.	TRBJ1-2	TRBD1	TGCAGTGCCTCGACAGGGAGGACCTATGGCTACACCTTC	CSASTGRTYGYTF
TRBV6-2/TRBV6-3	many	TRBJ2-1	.	TGTGCCAGCAGTTACCCCCGCTCATATACCGGGGGCGTTGTAAAGAATGAGCAGTTCTTC	CASSYPRSYTGGVVKNEQFF
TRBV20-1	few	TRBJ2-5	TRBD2	TGCAGTGCTGTTGATCGAGGGAGGGAGGTGTCAGAGACCCAGTACTTC	CSAVDRGREVSETQYF
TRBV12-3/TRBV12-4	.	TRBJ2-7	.	TGTGCCAGCAGTTTAGTCAAATACGAGCAGTACTTC	CASSLVKYEQYF
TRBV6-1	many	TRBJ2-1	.	TGTGCCAGCAGCAAGCTAACAGGCTTTCGCTCCTACAATGAGCAGTTCTTC	CASSKLTGFRSYNEQFF
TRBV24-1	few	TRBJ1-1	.	TGTGCCACCGCCTTTGGCACTGAAGCTTTCTTT	CATAFGTEAFF
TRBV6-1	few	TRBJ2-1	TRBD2	TGTGCCAGCAGTGCACGACTAGCGGGAGACCAGTTCTTC	CASSARLAGDQFF
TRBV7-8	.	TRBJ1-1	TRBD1	TGTGCCAGCAGCCCCGGGACAGGGGTGGCTTTCTTT	CASSPGTGVAFF
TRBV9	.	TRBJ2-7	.	TGTGCCAGCAGCCCGAGCGGGTACCCTACCTACGAGCAGTACTTC	CASSPSGYPTYEQYF
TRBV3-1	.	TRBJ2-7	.	TGTGCCAGCAGCCAAGTTTCAGGGGTGAGCTACGAGCAGTACTTC	CASSQVSGVSYEQYF
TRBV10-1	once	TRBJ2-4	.	TGCGCCAGCAGTGACCCAGGCAAAAACATTCAGTACTTC	CASSDPGKNIQYF
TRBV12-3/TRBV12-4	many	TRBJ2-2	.	TGTGCCAGCAGTTTTGGTCCGAACACCGGGGAGCTGTTTTTT	CASSFGPNTGELFF
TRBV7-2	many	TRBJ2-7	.	TGTGCCAGCAGCTTTCGGCAGGTCTCCTACGAGCAGTACTTC	CASSFRQVSYEQYF
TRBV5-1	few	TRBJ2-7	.	TGCGCCAGCAGCTTGGAGATACGTTCCGAGCAGTACTTC	CASSLEIRSEQYF
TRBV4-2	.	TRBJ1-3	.	TGTGCCAGCAGCCAGCGAGAGGGCACTGGAAACACCATATATTTT	CASSQREGTGNTIYF
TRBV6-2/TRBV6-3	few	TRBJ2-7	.	TGTGCCAGCAGTTACCACCGAGGCAGGGGCCTCGGCGAGCAGTACTTC	CASSYHRGRGLGEQYF
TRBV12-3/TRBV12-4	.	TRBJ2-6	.	TGTGCCGGCAAAGCTGGGGCCAACGTCCTGACTTTC	CAGKAGANVLTF
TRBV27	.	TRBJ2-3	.	TGTGCCAGCAGTTTGGCCGGGACTCTGGGAACAGATACGCAGTATTTT	CASSLAGTLGTDTQYF
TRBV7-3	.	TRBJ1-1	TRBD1	TGTGCCAGCAGCTCCAGGGGGCGCGTCACTGAAGCTTTCTTT	CASSSRGRVTEAFF
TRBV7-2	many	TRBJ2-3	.	TGTGCCAGCAGCTTAGTCGGGGGTCGGACAGATACGCAGTATTTT	CASSLVGGRTDTQYF
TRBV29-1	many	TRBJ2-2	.	TGCAGCGTCCGATGGGACACCGGGGAGCTGTTTTTT	CSVRWDTGELFF
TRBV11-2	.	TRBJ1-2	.	TGTGCCAGCAGCTTATACCGAGGGGAAGGGGAAAAAGGCTACACCTTC	CASSLYRGEGEKGYTF
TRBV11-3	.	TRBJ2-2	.	TGTGCCAGCAGCAACGGAGCCTCCCGGGTCGGGGCCGGGGAGCTGTTTTTT	CASSNGASRVGAGELFF